This T cell receptor beta chain appears in the sequencing data of a study of PD-L1 blockade in urothelial cancer. Study context: Patients previously received 0 to 3 chemotherapy regimens. The median T cell count in blood samples was 110,000 to 150,000.

Profiled with immunoSEQ multiplex PCR; TCRdb holds only in-frame clones, not every one. This table has approximately 55,000 clones, 86% appearing once. The time point: pretreatment peripheral blood. Germline CDR1 is SGHTA and CDR2 is FQGNSA. Trimming shortened V by 5 bases and J by 4 bases, and 18 bases separated the two germline ends. The CDR3 spans 15 residues. This rearrangement joins TRBV7-2 to TRBJ2-7; possible D gene TRBD1, 5 bases. Sequenced here: PBMCs, sampled around atezolizumab (anti-PD-L1) treatment. The source is a man aged 60 to 69 with urothelial cancer. The CDR3, as DNA: TGTGCCAGCAGCGTGGATTCCGCAGGGATATACGAGCAGTACTTC. Residues: CASSVDSAGIYEQYF.